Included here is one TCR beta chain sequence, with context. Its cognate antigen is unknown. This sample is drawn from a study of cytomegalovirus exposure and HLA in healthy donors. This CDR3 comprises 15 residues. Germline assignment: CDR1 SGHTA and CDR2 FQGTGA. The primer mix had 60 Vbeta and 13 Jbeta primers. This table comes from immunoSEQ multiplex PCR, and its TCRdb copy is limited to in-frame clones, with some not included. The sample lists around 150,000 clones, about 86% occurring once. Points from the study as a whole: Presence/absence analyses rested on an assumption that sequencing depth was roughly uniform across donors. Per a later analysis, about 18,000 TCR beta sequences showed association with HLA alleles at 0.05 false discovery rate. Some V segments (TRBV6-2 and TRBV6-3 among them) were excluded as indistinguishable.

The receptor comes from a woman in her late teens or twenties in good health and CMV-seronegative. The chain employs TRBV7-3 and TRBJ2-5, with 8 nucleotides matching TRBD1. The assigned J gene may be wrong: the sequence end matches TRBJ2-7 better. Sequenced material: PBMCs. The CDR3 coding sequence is TGTGCCAGCAGCCCCTCCGGACAGGGACCCTACGAGCAGTACTTC. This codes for CASSPSGQGPYEQYF.